The present T cell receptor beta chain was sequenced within a study of Graves' ophthalmopathy and Graves' hyperthyroidism. At least ten counts were recorded for this clonotype. A read error may produce the germline difference seen at one junction end. Germline CDR1 reads SEHNR; CDR2 reads FQNEAQ (reference sequence). The CDR3 runs 15 residues. The sequenced template was RNA, covering the TCR beta CDR3 region. The workflow started with a first-round RT-PCR run with HTBI primers and then moved on to a second-round multiplex PCR. Each CDR3 protein is one row after TCRdb ran MiXCR on the multiplex PCR reads. Seen here are more than 550,000 distinct CDR3 sequences, about two fifths observed once, and the top ten hold over 2.5%.

Sequencing input: peripheral blood. The V and J genes are TRBV7-9 and TRBJ1-6; possible D gene TRBD1, 5 bases. The source is an adult man with Graves' ophthalmopathy. The CDR3 bases are TGCGCCAGCAGCCAGGGACGACTTTTTAATTCACCCCTCCACTTT. This codes for CASSQGRLFNSPLHF.